The rows below give T cell receptor beta chains drawn from one sample of a study of blood T cell repertoires in COVID-19. Some clones are missing from TCRdb's copy, which holds only in-frame ones; the method was immunoSEQ multiplex PCR. Of about 220,000 clones listed, more than 85% are singletons. Sample: peripheral blood. These receptors came from a man aged 40-55 years with acute or convalescent COVID-19. Both conserved end residues are part of each CDR3. D genes are given only for firm matches. Expanded clones are given a class, and other clones once, few, many or no size at all.

v_gene,d_gene,j_gene,abundance,CDR3aa,CDR3nt
TRBV19,-,TRBJ2-2,-,CASSITAGLSTGELFF,TGTGCCAGTAGTATAACGGCAGGTTTAAGCACCGGGGAGCTGTTTTTT
TRBV19,TRBD2,TRBJ2-1,-,CASSINAWERGYNEQFF,TGTGCCAGTAGTATTAATGCCTGGGAGCGGGGTTACAATGAGCAGTTCTTC
TRBV7-8,-,TRBJ1-1,once,CASSSTESGTEAFF,TGTGCCAGCAGCTCCACAGAGAGCGGCACTGAAGCTTTCTTT
TRBV6-5,TRBD1,TRBJ2-1,-,CASGDRYNEQFF,TGTGCCAGCGGGGACAGGTACAATGAGCAGTTCTTC
TRBV19,TRBD1,TRBJ2-2,few,CASSGTGGTGELFF,TGTGCCAGTAGTGGGACAGGGGGCACCGGGGAGCTGTTTTTT
TRBV3-1/TRBV3-2,-,TRBJ2-1,once,CASSSYGIGGRMDNEQFF,TGTGCCAGCAGCTCGTACGGGATCGGGGGGCGGATGGACAATGAGCAGTTCTTC
TRBV7-8,TRBD2,TRBJ2-3,-,CASSRGTSGNTDTQYF,TGTGCCAGCAGCCGAGGGACTAGCGGAAACACAGATACGCAGTATTTT
TRBV27,-,TRBJ2-7,few,CASSLSNRALYEQYF,TGTGCCAGCAGTTTATCAAACAGGGCGCTCTACGAGCAGTACTTC
TRBV30,TRBD1,TRBJ1-1,-,CAWDRVRNTEAFF,TGTGCCTGGGACAGGGTGAGGAACACTGAAGCTTTCTTT
TRBV19,-,TRBJ2-7,-,CASSIGNGNHYEQYF,TGTGCCAGTAGTATAGGGAACGGGAATCACTACGAGCAGTACTTC
TRBV11-2,TRBD2,TRBJ2-1,few,CASSRKPREGSYNEQFF,TGTGCCAGCAGCCGAAAGCCGCGGGAGGGGTCCTACAATGAGCAGTTCTTC
TRBV6-5,-,TRBJ2-7,-,CASSYSGGAHYEQYF,TGTGCCAGCAGTTACTCGGGAGGTGCCCACTACGAGCAGTACTTC
TRBV30,-,TRBJ2-7,-,CAWSPESYEQYF,TGTGCCTGGAGTCCCGAGTCCTACGAGCAGTACTTC
TRBV6-5,-,TRBJ2-3,-,CASSSMTDTQYF,TGTGCCAGCAGTTCAATGACAGATACGCAGTATTTT
TRBV19,-,TRBJ2-3,-,CASANVGAGSTDTQYF,TGTGCCAGTGCTAACGTAGGGGCGGGGAGCACAGATACGCAGTATTTT
TRBV6-4,TRBD1,TRBJ1-4,-,CASSDKPGQANEKLFF,TGTGCCAGCAGTGACAAACCGGGACAGGCTAATGAAAAACTGTTTTTT
TRBV4-1,TRBD2,TRBJ2-1,-,CASSQEGLAIDEQFF,TGCGCCAGCAGCCAAGAGGGACTAGCTATCGATGAGCAGTTCTTC
TRBV6-2/TRBV6-3,-,TRBJ1-5,-,CASSYSPGGGQPQHF,TGTGCCAGCAGTTACTCTCCCGGGGGTGGTCAGCCCCAGCATTTT
TRBV7-8,TRBD1,TRBJ1-6,-,CASRSQTGTGSSPLHF,TGTGCCAGCAGGTCCCAGACCGGGACAGGGAGTTCACCCCTCCACTTT
TRBV5-1,-,TRBJ1-2,-,CASSLSQGPNYGYTF,TGCGCCAGCAGCTTGTCACAGGGCCCTAACTATGGCTACACCTTC
TRBV10-3,-,TRBJ2-7,-,CAISDGTLYEQYF,TGTGCCATCAGTGACGGGACACTTTACGAGCAGTACTTC
TRBV3-1/TRBV3-2,-,TRBJ2-6,-,CASSSPTGSGANVLTF,TGTGCCAGCAGCTCCCCGACGGGCTCTGGGGCCAACGTCCTGACTTTC
TRBV19,TRBD1,TRBJ2-2,once,CASRPFTGTDNTGELFF,TGTGCCAGTAGGCCCTTCACCGGGACAGATAACACCGGGGAGCTGTTTTTT
TRBV28,TRBD1,TRBJ2-6,-,CASSLRTGSGANVLTF,TGTGCCAGCAGTTTAAGGACAGGTTCTGGGGCCAACGTCCTGACTTTC
TRBV10-2,TRBD1,TRBJ2-2,-,CASKEQGPGELFF,TGCGCCAGCAAGGAACAGGGGCCCGGGGAGCTGTTTTTT
TRBV6-4,-,TRBJ1-2,-,CASSGGLNYGYTF,TGTGCCAGCAGTGGCGGCCTTAACTATGGCTACACCTTC
TRBV4-2,-,TRBJ1-4,-,CASSQDFEDSLNEKLFF,TGTGCCAGCAGCCAAGATTTCGAGGACAGTCTTAATGAAAAACTGTTTTTT
TRBV6-5,TRBD2,TRBJ2-5,-,CATRGVLWETQYF,TGTGCCACCCGGGGGGTTTTATGGGAGACCCAGTACTTC
TRBV6-1,-,TRBJ2-4,-,CASSERIAKNIQYF,TGTGCCAGCAGTGAGCGAATAGCCAAAAACATTCAGTACTTC
TRBV12-3/TRBV12-4,-,TRBJ2-2,-,CASREYTGELFF,TGTGCCAGCAGGGAGTACACCGGGGAGCTGTTTTTT
TRBV7-8,-,TRBJ2-7,-,CASSSTLPYEQYF,TGTGCCAGCAGCTCTACTCTTCCGTACGAGCAGTACTTC
TRBV2,-,TRBJ1-5,-,CASSEGEGVQPQHF,TGTGCCAGCAGCGAAGGGGAGGGTGTTCAGCCCCAGCATTTT
TRBV5-1,TRBD1,TRBJ1-6,-,CASSSGTGDSPLHF,TGCGCCAGCAGTTCCGGGACAGGGGATTCACCCCTCCACTTT
TRBV3-1/TRBV3-2,TRBD1,TRBJ1-6,few,CASSPRDRINSPLHF,TGTGCCAGCAGCCCTCGGGACAGGATTAATTCACCCCTCCACTTT
TRBV10-2,TRBD2,TRBJ2-3,-,CASKLFYSGGAGDTQYF,TGCGCCAGCAAGCTTTTCTATAGCGGGGGGGCCGGGGACACGCAGTATTTT
TRBV6-5,TRBD1,TRBJ2-1,-,CASSYRTGGNEQFF,TGTGCCAGCAGTTACCGGACAGGGGGCAATGAGCAGTTCTTC